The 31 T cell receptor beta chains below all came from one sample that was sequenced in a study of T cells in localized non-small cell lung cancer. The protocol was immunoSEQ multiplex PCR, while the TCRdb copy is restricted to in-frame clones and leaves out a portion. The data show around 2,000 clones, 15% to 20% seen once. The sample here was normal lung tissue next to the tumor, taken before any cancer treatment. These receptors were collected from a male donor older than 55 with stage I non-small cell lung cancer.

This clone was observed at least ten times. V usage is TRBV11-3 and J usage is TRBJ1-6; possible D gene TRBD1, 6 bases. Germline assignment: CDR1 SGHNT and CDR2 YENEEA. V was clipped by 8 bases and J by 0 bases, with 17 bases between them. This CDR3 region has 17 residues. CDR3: CASLLDRHSSYNSPLHF. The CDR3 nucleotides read TGTGCCAGCCTCTTAGACAGGCACAGCTCCTATAATTCACCCCTCCACTTT.

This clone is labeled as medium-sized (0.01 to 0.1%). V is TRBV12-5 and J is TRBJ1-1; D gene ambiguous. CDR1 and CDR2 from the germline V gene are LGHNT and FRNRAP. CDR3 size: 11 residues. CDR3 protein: CASGLNTEAFF. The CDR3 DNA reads TGTGCCAGCGGACTGAACACTGAAGCTTTCTTT. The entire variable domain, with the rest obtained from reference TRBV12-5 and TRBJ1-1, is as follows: DARVTQTPRHKVTEMGQEVTMRCQPILGHNTVFWYRQTMMQGLELLAYFRNRAPLDDSGMPKDRFSAEMPDATLATLKIQPSEPRDSAVYFCASGLNTEAFFGQGTRLTVV.

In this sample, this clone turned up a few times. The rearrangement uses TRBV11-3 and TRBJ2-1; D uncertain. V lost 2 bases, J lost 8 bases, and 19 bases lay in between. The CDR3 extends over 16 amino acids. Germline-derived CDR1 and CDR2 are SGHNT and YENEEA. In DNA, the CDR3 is TGTGCCAGCAGCTTATCCGTCGGGCCACCTAATCATGAGCAGTTCTTC. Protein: CASSLSVGPPNHEQFF.

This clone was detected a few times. CDR3 region: CASSFPGQGKNEQFF. CDR3 nucleotides: TGTGCCAGTAGCTTTCCGGGACAGGGGAAAAATGAGCAGTTCTTC. The rearrangement uses TRBV19 and TRBJ2-1; 10 bases are a match to TRBD1. The CDR3 totals 15 residues. In germline, CDR1 is LNHDA, CDR2 SQIVND (reference sequence). V shed 6 bases and J 7 bases; nucleotides not matched to a gene: 9.

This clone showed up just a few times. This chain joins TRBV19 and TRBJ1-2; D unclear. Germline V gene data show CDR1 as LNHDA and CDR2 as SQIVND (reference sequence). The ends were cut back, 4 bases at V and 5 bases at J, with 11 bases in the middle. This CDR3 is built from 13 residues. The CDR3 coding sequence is TGTGCCAGTAGTAACCGGGTTGATTATGGCTACACCTTC. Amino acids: CASSNRVDYGYTF.

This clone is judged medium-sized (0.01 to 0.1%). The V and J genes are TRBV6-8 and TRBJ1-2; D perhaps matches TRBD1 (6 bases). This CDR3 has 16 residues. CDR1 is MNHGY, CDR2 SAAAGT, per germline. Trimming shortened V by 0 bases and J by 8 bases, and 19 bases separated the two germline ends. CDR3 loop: CASSYSEEWDKEGYTF. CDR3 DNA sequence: TGTGCCAGCAGTTACTCGGAGGAGTGGGACAAAGAAGGCTACACCTTC.

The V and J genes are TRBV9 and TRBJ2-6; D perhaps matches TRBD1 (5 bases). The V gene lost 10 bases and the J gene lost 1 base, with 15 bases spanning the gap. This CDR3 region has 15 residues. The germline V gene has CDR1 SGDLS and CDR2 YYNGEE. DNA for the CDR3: TGTGCCCAGCAGGGTCAGGAGTCTGGGGCCAACGTCCTGACTTTC. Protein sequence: CAQQGQESGANVLTF.

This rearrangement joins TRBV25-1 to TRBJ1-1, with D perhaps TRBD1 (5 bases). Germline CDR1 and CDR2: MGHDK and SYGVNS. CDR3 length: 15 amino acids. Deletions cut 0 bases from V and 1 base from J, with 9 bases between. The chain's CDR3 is CASSEYRQGNTEAFF. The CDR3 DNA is TGTGCCAGCAGTGAATATAGGCAGGGGAACACTGAAGCTTTCTTT.

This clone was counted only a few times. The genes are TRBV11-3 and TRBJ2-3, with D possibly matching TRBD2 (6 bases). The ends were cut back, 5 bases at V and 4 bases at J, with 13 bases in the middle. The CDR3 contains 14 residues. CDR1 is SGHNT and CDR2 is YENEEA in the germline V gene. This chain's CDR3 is CASSMGLAPDTQYF. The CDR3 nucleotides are TGTGCCAGCAGCATGGGACTGGCCCCAGATACGCAGTATTTT.

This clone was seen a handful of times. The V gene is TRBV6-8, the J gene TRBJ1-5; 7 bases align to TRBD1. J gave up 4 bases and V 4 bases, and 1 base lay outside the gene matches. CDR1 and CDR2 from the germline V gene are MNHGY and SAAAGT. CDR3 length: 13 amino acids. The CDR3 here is CASSSGGNQPQHF. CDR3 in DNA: TGTGCCAGCAGTTCAGGGGGGAATCAGCCCCAGCATTTT.

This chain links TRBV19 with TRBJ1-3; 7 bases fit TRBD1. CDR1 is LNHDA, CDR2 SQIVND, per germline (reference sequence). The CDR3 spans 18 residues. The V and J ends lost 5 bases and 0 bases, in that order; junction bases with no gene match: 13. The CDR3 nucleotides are TGTGCCAGTAGTTCTGAAGGCCCCGGGACAGCCTCTGGAAACACCATATATTTT. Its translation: CASSSEGPGTASGNTIYF.

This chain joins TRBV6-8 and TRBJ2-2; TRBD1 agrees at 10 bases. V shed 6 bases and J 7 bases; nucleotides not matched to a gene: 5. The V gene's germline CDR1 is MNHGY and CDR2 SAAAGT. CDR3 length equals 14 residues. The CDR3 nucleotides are TGTGCCAGCAGGGGACAGGGGAGTGGCGGGGAGCTGTTTTTT. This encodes CASRGQGSGGELFF.

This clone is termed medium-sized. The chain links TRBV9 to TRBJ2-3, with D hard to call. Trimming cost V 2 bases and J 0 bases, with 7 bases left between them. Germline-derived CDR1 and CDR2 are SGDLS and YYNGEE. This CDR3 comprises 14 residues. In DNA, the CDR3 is TGTGCCAGCAGCGTTTACCCTAGCACAGATACGCAGTATTTT. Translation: CASSVYPSTDTQYF.

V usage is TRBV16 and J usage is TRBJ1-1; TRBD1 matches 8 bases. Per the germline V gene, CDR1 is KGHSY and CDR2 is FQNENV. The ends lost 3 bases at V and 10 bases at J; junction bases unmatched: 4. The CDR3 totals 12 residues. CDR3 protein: CASSHLDRVAFF. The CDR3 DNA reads TGTGCCAGCAGCCATCTGGACAGGGTAGCTTTCTTT. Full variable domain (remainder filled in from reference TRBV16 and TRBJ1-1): GEEVAQTPKHLVRGEGQKAKLYCAPIKGHSYVFWYQQVLKNEFKFLISFQNENVFDETGMPKERFSAKCLPNSPCSLEIQATKLEDSAVYFCASSHLDRVAFFGQGTRLTVV.

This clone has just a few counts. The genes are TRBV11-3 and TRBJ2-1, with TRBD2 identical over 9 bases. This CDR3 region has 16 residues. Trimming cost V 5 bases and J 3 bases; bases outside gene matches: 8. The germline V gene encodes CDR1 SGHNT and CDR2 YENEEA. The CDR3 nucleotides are TGTGCCAGCAGCCCTACCGGGACTAGCAACTACAATGAGCAGTTCTTC. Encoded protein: CASSPTGTSNYNEQFF.

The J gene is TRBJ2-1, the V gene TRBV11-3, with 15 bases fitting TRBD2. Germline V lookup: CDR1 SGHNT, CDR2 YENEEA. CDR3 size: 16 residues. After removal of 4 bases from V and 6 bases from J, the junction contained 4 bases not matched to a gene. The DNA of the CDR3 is TGTGCCAGCAGCTCCCCGGGACTAGCGGGAGGCAATGAGCAGTTCTTC. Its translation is CASSSPGLAGGNEQFF. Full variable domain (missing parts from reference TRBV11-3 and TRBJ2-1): EAGVVQSPRYKIIEKKQPVAFWCNPISGHNTLYWYLQNLGQGPELLIRYENEEAVDDSQLPKDRFSAERLKGVDSTLKIQPAELGDSAVYLCASSSPGLAGGNEQFFGPGTRLTVL.

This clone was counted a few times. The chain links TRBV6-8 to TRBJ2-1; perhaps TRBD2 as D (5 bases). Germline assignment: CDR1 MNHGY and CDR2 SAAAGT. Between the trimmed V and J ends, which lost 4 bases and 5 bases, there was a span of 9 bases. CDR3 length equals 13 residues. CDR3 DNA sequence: TGTGCCAGCAGTTTTTTGACTAACAATGAGCAGTTCTTC. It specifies CASSFLTNNEQFF.

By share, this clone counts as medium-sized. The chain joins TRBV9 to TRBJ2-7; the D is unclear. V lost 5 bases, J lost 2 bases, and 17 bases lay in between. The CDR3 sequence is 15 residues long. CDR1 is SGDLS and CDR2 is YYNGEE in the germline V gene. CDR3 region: CASSEELGGTYEQYF. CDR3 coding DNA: TGTGCCAGCAGTGAGGAGTTGGGCGGTACCTACGAGCAGTACTTC.

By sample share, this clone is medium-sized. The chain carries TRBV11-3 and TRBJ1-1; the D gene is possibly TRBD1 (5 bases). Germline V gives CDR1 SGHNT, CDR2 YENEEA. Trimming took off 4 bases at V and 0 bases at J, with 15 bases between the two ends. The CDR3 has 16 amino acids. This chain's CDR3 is CASSSTSGTVNTEAFF. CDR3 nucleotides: TGTGCCAGCAGCTCCACTTCCGGGACGGTGAACACTGAAGCTTTCTTT.

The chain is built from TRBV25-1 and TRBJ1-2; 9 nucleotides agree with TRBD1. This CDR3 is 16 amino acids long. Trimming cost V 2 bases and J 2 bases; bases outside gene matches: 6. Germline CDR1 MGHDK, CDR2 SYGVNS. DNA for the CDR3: TGTGCCAGCAGTGAAAACTCCGGGACAGGGAACTATGGCTACACCTTC. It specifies CASSENSGTGNYGYTF.

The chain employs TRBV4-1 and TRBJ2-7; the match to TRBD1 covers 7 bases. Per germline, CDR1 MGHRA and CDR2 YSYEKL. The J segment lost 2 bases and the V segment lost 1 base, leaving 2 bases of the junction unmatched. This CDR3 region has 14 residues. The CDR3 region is CASSQGQGAYEQYF. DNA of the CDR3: TGCGCCAGCAGCCAAGGACAGGGCGCCTACGAGCAGTACTTC.

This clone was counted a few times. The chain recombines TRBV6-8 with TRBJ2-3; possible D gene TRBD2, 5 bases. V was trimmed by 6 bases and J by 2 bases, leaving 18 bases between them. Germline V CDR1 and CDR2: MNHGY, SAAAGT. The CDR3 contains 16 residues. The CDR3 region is CASRDLGGSYTDTQYF. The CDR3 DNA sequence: TGTGCCAGCAGAGATTTAGGCGGGTCCTACACAGATACGCAGTATTTT.

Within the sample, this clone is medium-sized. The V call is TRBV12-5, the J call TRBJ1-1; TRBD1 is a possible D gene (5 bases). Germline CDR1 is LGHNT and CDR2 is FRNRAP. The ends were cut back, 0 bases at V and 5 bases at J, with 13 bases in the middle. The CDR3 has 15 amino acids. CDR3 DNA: TGTGCTAGTGGTTTGGTAGTAGGGGCAGGGACTGAAGCTTTCTTT. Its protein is CASGLVVGAGTEAFF.

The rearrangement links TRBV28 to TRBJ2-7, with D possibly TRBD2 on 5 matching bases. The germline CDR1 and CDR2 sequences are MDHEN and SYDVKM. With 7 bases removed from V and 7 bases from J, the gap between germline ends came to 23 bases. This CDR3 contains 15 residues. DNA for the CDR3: TGTGCCAGCATTAAATACCCGGGGAAAACGGGGGAGCAGTACTTC. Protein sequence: CASIKYPGKTGEQYF.

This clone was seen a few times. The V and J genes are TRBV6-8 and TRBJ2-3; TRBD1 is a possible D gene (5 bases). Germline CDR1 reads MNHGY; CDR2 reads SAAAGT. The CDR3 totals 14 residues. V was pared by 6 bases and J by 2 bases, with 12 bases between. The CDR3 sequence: CASRRSGPTDTQYF. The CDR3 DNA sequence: TGTGCCAGCAGGCGGTCAGGGCCCACAGATACGCAGTATTTT.

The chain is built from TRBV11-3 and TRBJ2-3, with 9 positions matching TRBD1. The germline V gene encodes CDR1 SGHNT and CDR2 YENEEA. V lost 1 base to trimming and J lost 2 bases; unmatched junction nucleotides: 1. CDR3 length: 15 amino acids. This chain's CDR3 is CASSLGTGATDTQYF. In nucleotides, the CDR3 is TGTGCCAGCAGCTTAGGGACAGGGGCCACAGATACGCAGTATTTT.

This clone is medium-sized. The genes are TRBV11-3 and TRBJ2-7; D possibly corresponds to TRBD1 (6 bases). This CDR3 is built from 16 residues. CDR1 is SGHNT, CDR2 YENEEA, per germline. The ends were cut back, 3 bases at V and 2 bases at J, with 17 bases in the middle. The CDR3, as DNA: TGTGCCAGCAGCTTGGTCCCAGGGGTAACCGCCTACGAGCAGTACTTC. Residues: CASSLVPGVTAYEQYF. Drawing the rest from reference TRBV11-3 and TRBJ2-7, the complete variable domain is EAGVVQSPRYKIIEKKQPVAFWCNPISGHNTLYWYLQNLGQGPELLIRYENEEAVDDSQLPKDRFSAERLKGVDSTLKIQPAELGDSAVYLCASSLVPGVTAYEQYFGPGTRLTVT.

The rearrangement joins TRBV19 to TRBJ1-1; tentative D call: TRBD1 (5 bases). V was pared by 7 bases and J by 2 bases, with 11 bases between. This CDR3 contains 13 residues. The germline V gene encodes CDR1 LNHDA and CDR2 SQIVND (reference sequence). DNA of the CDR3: TGTGCCAGTAAGCCCCAGGGAAACACTGAAGCTTTCTTT. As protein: CASKPQGNTEAFF.

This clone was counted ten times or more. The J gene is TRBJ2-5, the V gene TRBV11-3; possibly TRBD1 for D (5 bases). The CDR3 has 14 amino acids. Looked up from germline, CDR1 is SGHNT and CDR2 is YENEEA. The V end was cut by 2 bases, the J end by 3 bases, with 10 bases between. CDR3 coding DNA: TGTGCCAGCAGCTTATGGACACAGAAAGAGACCCAGTACTTC. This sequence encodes CASSLWTQKETQYF.

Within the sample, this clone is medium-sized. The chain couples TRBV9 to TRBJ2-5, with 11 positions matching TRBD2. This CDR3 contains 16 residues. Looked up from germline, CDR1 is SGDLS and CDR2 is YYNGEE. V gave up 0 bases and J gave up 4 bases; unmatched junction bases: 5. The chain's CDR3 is CASSVGSLAGGETQYF. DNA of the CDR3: TGTGCCAGCAGCGTAGGGTCTCTAGCGGGAGGAGAGACCCAGTACTTC.

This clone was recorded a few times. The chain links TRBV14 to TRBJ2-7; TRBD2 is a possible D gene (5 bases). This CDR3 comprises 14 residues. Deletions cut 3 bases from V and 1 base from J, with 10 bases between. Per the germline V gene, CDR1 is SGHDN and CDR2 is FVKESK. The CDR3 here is CASSHWTESYEQYF. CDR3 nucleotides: TGTGCCAGCAGCCATTGGACTGAGTCCTACGAGCAGTACTTC. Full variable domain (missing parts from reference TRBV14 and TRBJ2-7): EAGVTQFPSHSVIEKGQTVTLRCDPISGHDNLYWYRRVMGKEIKFLLHFVKESKQDESGMPNNRFLAERTGGTYSTLKVQPAELEDSGVYFCASSHWTESYEQYFGPGTRLTVT.